The 18 T cell receptor beta chains reported below all come from one sample, sequenced in a study of T cell repertoires in cytomegalovirus infection. One entry per CDR3 protein, called by TCRdb with MiXCR from the reads. Here the sample spans hundreds of thousands of distinct CDR3 sequences, about 33% being singletons. Which antigens these TCRs recognize remains unknown. The specimen was cultured PBMCs, collected from culture after CMV antigen stimulation. Receptors originate from a human donor in good health (CMV status not recorded). Some clones in this sample may be carry-over from other donors' samples.

The chain links TRBV6-6 to TRBJ1-5, with 7 bases identical to TRBD1. The CDR3 consists of 17 residues. Losses at the gene ends were 2 bases for V and 7 bases for J; bases not matched to a gene: 14. CDR1 and CDR2 from the germline V gene are MNHNY and SVGAGI (reference sequence). The CDR3 nucleotides are TGTGCCAGCAGTTACGGACGGACAGGCCAAGAGCGCCAGCCCCAGCATTTT. Translating gives CASSYGRTGQERQPQHF.

The rearrangement joins TRBV5-1 to TRBJ1-4; no definite D call. The germline V gene has CDR1 SGHRS and CDR2 YFSETQ. The CDR3 totals 14 residues. V dropped 0 bases and J dropped 3 bases, with 6 bases sitting between them. The CDR3 reads CASSLVGSNEKLFF. The CDR3 nucleotides read TGCGCCAGCAGCTTGGTGGGATCTAATGAAAAACTGTTTTTT.

The J gene is TRBJ2-1, the V gene TRBV5-4; either TRBD1 or TRBD2 may fit D (6 bases each). Germline V gene lookup returns CDR1 SGHNT and CDR2 YYREEE (reference sequence). The CDR3 loop spans 16 amino acids. Trimming cost V 0 bases and J 8 bases, with 18 bases left between them. The CDR3 region is CASSLGTGAKVDEQFF. CDR3 nucleotide sequence: TGTGCCAGCAGCTTGGGTACGGGGGCGAAGGTGGATGAGCAGTTCTTC.

The rearrangement links TRBV4-3 to TRBJ2-5; weak D call: TRBD1 (7 bases). CDR3 length: 14 amino acids. CDR1 is LGHNA, CDR2 YSLEER, per germline. Trimming took off 5 bases at V and 7 bases at J, with 17 bases between the two ends. CDR3: CASSSRTGGGTQYF. CDR3 coding DNA: TGCGCCAGCAGCTCCCGGACAGGAGGGGGGACCCAGTACTTC.

CDR3 region: CASSRGTEQETQYF. CDR3 DNA: TGTGCCAGCAGTCGCGGGACAGAGCAAGAGACCCAGTACTTC. J is TRBJ2-5 and V is TRBV11-2; the D gene is possibly TRBD1 (7 bases). This CDR3 region has 14 residues. V shed 6 bases and J shed 2 bases, with 13 bases lying between them. Germline lookup yields CDR1 SGHAT and CDR2 FQNNGV.

The chain couples TRBV7-9 to TRBJ2-7; TRBD1 or TRBD2 may be the D gene (5 bases each). Trimming stripped 5 bases from V and 0 bases from J, with 17 bases between. The CDR3 extends over 16 amino acids. CDR1 is SEHNR and CDR2 is FQNEAQ in the germline V gene (reference sequence). The CDR3 coding sequence is TGTGCCAGCAGCCAAACCTACGGGACGAGCTCCTACGAGCAGTACTTC. Translated: CASSQTYGTSSYEQYF. The full variable domain, rest sourced from reference TRBV7-9 and TRBJ2-7, is DTGVSQNPRHKITKRGQNVTFRCDPISEHNRLYWYRQTLGQGPEFLTYFQNEAQLEKSRLLSDRFSAERPKGSFSTLEIQRTEQGDSAMYLCASSQTYGTSSYEQYFGPGTRLTVT.

J is TRBJ2-2 and V is TRBV5-1; D is undetermined. CDR1 is SGHRS, CDR2 YFSETQ, per germline. V lost 0 bases to trimming and J lost 0 bases, with 9 bases between them. The CDR3 loop spans 16 amino acids. In DNA, the CDR3 is TGCGCCAGCAGCTTGGAGGGCCACGCGAACACCGGGGAGCTGTTTTTT. Its translation: CASSLEGHANTGELFF. Full variable domain (outside the CDR3, taken from reference TRBV5-1 and TRBJ2-2): KAGVTQTPRYLIKTRGQQVTLSCSPISGHRSVSWYQQTPGQGLQFLFEYFSETQRNKGNFPGRFSGRQFSNSRSEMNVSTLELGDSALYLCASSLEGHANTGELFFGEGSRLTVL.

This clonotype appeared a few times. This chain links TRBV11-2 with TRBJ2-4, with D unclear. The CDR3 runs to 14 residues. Germline assignment: CDR1 SGHAT and CDR2 FQNNGV. Trimming took off 5 bases at V and 6 bases at J, with 14 bases between the two ends. CDR3 residues: CASSPGVLRNIQYF. CDR3 sequence (DNA): TGTGCCAGCAGCCCCGGAGTTTTGAGAAACATTCAGTACTTC.

CDR3 nucleotide sequence: TGTGCCAGTAGACCCGGGGAGGGGCACATTCAGTACTTC. Its translation is CASRPGEGHIQYF. V and J are TRBV19 and TRBJ2-4; 7 bases are shared with TRBD2. There are 13 residues in the CDR3. Germline assignment: CDR1 LNHDA and CDR2 SQIVND (reference sequence). After removal of 6 bases from V and 8 bases from J, the junction contained 7 bases not matched to a gene. The variable domain in full, completed from reference TRBV19 and TRBJ2-4, reads DGGITQSPKYLFRKEGQNVTLSCEQNLNHDAMYWYRQDPGQGLRLIYYSQIVNDFQKGDIAEGYSVSREKKESFPLTVTSAQKNPTAFYLCASRPGEGHIQYFGAGTRLSVL.

This clonotype was seen only a few times. The CDR3 nucleotides read TGTGCCAGCAGCTTAGGTCCCTCTACTAGCGGGAGGGCCAATGAGCAGTTCTTC. Protein sequence: CASSLGPSTSGRANEQFF. The chain joins TRBV7-6 to TRBJ2-1, with TRBD2 matching 13 bases. The CDR3 covers 18 residues. V shed 1 base, J shed 6 bases, and the junction held 9 bases outside the gene matches. Germline V gene sequence: CDR1 SGHVS, CDR2 FNYEAQ. The full variable domain, with the rest looked up from reference TRBV7-6 and TRBJ2-1, is GAGVSQSPRYKVTKRGQDVALRCDPISGHVSLYWYRQALGQGPEFLTYFNYEAQQDKSGLPNDRFSAERPEGSISTLTIQRTEQRDSAMYRCASSLGPSTSGRANEQFFGPGTRLTVL.

The table lists this clonotype with many counts. J is TRBJ1-2 and V is TRBV7-2, with D perhaps matching TRBD1 (5 bases). The CDR3 is made up of 12 amino acids. Trimming took off 2 bases at V and 7 bases at J, with 8 bases between the two ends. Germline-derived CDR1 and CDR2 are SGHTA and FQGNSA. CDR3 sequence: CASSLQGSGYTF. The CDR3 nucleotides are TGTGCCAGCAGCTTACAGGGAAGTGGCTACACCTTC. The variable domain in full, completed from reference TRBV7-2 and TRBJ1-2, reads GAGVSQSPSNKVTEKGKDVELRCDPISGHTALYWYRQSLGQGLEFLIYFQGNSAPDKSGLPSDRFSAERTGGSVSTLTIQRTQQEDSAVYLCASSLQGSGYTFGSGTRLTVV.

This clonotype has a single count. This chain uses TRBV6-2 or TRBV6-3 with TRBJ2-1, with a weak D call TRBD2 (6 bases). The germline V gene has CDR1 MNHEY and CDR2 SVGEGT. This CDR3 comprises 14 residues. The V gene lost 2 bases and the J gene lost 7 bases, with 12 bases spanning the gap. The CDR3 reads CASSYLTSGNEQFF. In DNA form, the CDR3 reads TGTGCCAGCAGTTACCTTACCAGCGGGAATGAGCAGTTCTTC.

This rearrangement joins TRBV19 to TRBJ1-1; the D is unclear. Trimming shortened V by 7 bases and J by 5 bases, and 14 bases separated the two germline ends. The CDR3 consists of 13 residues. The V gene's germline CDR1 is LNHDA and CDR2 SQIVND (reference sequence). Here the CDR3 reads CASTRLLQTEAFF. CDR3 DNA: TGTGCCAGTACAAGGCTTCTCCAAACTGAAGCTTTCTTT.

The chain combines TRBV2 with TRBJ2-5; D unclear. Germline V lookup: CDR1 SNHLY, CDR2 FYNNEI. The V and J ends lost 2 bases and 4 bases respectively, with 8 bases between them. The CDR3 has 13 amino acids. As DNA, the CDR3 is TGTGCCAGCAGTGAACTGGCTAGAGAGACCCAGTACTTC. Translated: CASSELARETQYF. Looking up the rest from reference TRBV2 and TRBJ2-5 gives the full variable domain: EPEVTQTPSHQVTQMGQEVILRCVPISNHLYFYWYRQILGQKVEFLVSFYNNEISEKSEIFDDQFSVERPDGSNFTLKIRSTKLEDSAMYFCASSELARETQYFGPGTRLLVL.

The chain links TRBV7-6 to TRBJ2-1; D possibly corresponds to TRBD1 (6 bases). The V end was cut by 5 bases, the J end by 8 bases, with 19 bases between. This CDR3 is built from 15 residues. Germline V CDR1 and CDR2: SGHVS, FNYEAQ. CDR3 coding DNA: TGTGCCAGCAGCCAGGGGTGGGGGCAGTGGGATGAGCAGTTCTTC. Translated, it gives CASSQGWGQWDEQFF.

The chain couples TRBV7-2 to TRBJ2-1; D is ambiguous. Deletions cut 3 bases from V and 9 bases from J, with 12 bases between. This CDR3 contains 13 residues. The germline gives CDR1 SGHTA, CDR2 FQGNSA. The CDR3 region has the DNA TGTGCCAGCAGCTTTACCCCCCCATCTGAGCAGTTCTTC. It specifies CASSFTPPSEQFF.

There are a few counts of this clonotype. The J gene is TRBJ1-1, the V gene TRBV12-3 or TRBV12-4, with a possible D match to TRBD1 (5 bases). There are 16 residues in the CDR3. The ends were cut back, 6 bases at V and 1 base at J, with 18 bases in the middle. DNA for the CDR3: TGTGCCAGCAGATTTTTAGAGTACAGGACGAACACTGAAGCTTTCTTT. It codes for CASRFLEYRTNTEAFF.

This clonotype was found a few times. V gene TRBV19 combines with J gene TRBJ2-4; D may be TRBD1 or TRBD2 (5 bases each). Germline assignment: CDR1 LNHDA and CDR2 SQIVND (reference sequence). This CDR3 spans 14 amino acids. Trimming removed 6 bases at V and 8 bases at J, with 17 bases between. The chain's CDR3 is CASSSIRGLDIQYF. In nucleotides, the CDR3 is TGTGCCAGTAGCTCCATCCGGGGCCTGGACATTCAGTACTTC. Drawing the rest from reference TRBV19 and TRBJ2-4, the complete variable domain is DGGITQSPKYLFRKEGQNVTLSCEQNLNHDAMYWYRQDPGQGLRLIYYSQIVNDFQKGDIAEGYSVSREKKESFPLTVTSAQKNPTAFYLCASSSIRGLDIQYFGAGTRLSVL.